The 2 T cell receptor beta chains given below trace back to one sample, sequenced in a study of T cell repertoires in cytomegalovirus infection. TCRdb reprocessed the reads with MiXCR, giving one entry per CDR3 protein. This table holds approximately 750,000 distinct CDR3 sequences, less than 40% found once. Sample: PBMCs. The receptors were gathered from a human donor in good health (CMV status not recorded). Some clones in this sample may be carry-over from other donors' samples.

The V call is TRBV25-1, the J call TRBJ2-7; 8 positions agree with TRBD1. CDR3 length equals 13 residues. Trimming cost V 4 bases and J 3 bases; bases outside gene matches: 2. CDR1 and CDR2 from the germline V gene are MGHDK and SYGVNS. The CDR3 coding sequence is TGTGCCAGCAGTGGGACAGGGTTCTACGAGCAGTACTTC. The encoded protein is CASSGTGFYEQYF.

In this sample, this clonotype turned up a few times. CDR3 nucleotides: TGCGCCAGCAGGGACATCGGAGGTGAAAAACTGTTTTTT. This sequence encodes CASRDIGGEKLFF. V gene TRBV4-1 combines with J gene TRBJ1-4, with D possibly TRBD1 on 5 matching bases. V lost 6 bases and J lost 7, with 12 bases in between. This CDR3 is 13 amino acids long. Germline V gene lookup returns CDR1 MGHRA and CDR2 YSYEKL.